The clone carrying this T cell receptor (beta chain) was detected only a few times. The antigen remains unidentified. The data originate from a study of identical twins. Study results and caveats: Invariant MAIT and iNKT cells are populations that could partly confound zero-insertion analyses. Out-of-frame alpha sequences that twins shared showed excess low generation probability.

CDR3 size: 14 residues. Germline V lookup: CDR1 SQVTM, CDR2 ANQGSEA. Template switching added a universal primer site; cDNA carried unique molecular identifiers. Each CDR3 protein gets one entry after TCRdb re-called the 5' RACE reads with MiXCR. Among 1.5 million to 2 million distinct CDR3 sequences, around 33% were seen once, and the ten largest hold roughly 0.3%. All donors comprised healthy Caucasians. Sequencing used cord blood. V is TRBV29-1 and J is TRBJ2-1; D is perhaps TRBD2 (5 bases). The J call may not be correct, given that the DNA end is closer to TRBJ2-7. The sequence was collected from a newborn girl in good health. This CDR3 reads CSVEDRSDYNEQYF. CDR3 bases: TGCAGCGTTGAAGATAGGAGCGACTACAATGAGCAGTACTTC.